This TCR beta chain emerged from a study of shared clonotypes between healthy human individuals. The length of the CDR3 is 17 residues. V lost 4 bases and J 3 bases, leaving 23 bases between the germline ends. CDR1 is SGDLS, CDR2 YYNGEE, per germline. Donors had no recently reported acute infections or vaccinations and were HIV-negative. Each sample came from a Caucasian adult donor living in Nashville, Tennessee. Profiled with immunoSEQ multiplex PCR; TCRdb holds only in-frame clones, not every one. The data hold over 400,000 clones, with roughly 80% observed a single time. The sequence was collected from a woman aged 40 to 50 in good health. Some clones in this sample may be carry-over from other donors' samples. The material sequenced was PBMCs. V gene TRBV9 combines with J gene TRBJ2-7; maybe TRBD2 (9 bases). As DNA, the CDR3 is TGTGCCAGCAGCCGTGACAGGGGCGGCGGGAGGGGCTACGAGCAGTACTTC. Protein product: CASSRDRGGGRGYEQYF.